The rows below give T cell receptor beta chains drawn from one sample of a study of T-cell reconstitution after alpha-beta-depleted transplantation in children. TCRdb reprocessed the PCR reads via MiXCR and lists one record per CDR3 protein. This sample has 350,000 to 450,000 distinct CDR3 sequences, with about 20% found just once. Material: PBMCs from the stem cell graft donor, obtained from the stem cell graft. The receptors derive from a human donor who donated a stem cell graft to a child with acute myeloid leukemia. Each CDR3 is given with its conserved first and last residue. Each record gives: V gene, D gene, clone size, J gene, CDR3 protein, CDR3 DNA. A D gene is named only where the DNA matches it firmly. Rows give clone size only sometimes, using once, few, many, or a class for an expanded clone.

TRBV20-1	TRBD2	many	TRBJ2-1	CSARGSGFYNEQFF	TGCAGTGCTAGAGGTAGCGGGTTTTACAATGAGCAGTTCTTC
TRBV29-1	TRBD2	.	TRBJ2-3	CSVDRAGGGTDTQYF	TGCAGCGTTGACCGCGCGGGAGGGGGCACAGATACGCAGTATTTT
TRBV9	.	few	TRBJ2-7	CASSVGTNEQYF	TGTGCCAGCAGCGTCGGGACAAATGAGCAGTACTTC
TRBV12-3/TRBV12-4	TRBD1	.	TRBJ2-1	CASNTFGTDYNEQFF	TGTGCCAGCAACACATTTGGGACAGACTACAATGAGCAGTTCTTC
TRBV5-1	.	.	TRBJ2-7	CASRSQGSSYEQYF	TGCGCCAGCAGAAGCCAGGGGAGCTCCTACGAGCAGTACTTC
TRBV12-3/TRBV12-4	.	few	TRBJ1-1	CASSFNWAGNTEAFF	TGTGCCAGCAGTTTTAATTGGGCTGGAAACACTGAAGCTTTCTTT
TRBV5-1	TRBD2	.	TRBJ2-3	CASSLDVAGAPDTQYF	TGCGCCAGCAGCTTGGACGTAGCGGGAGCCCCAGATACGCAGTATTTT
TRBV28	TRBD2	few	TRBJ2-1	CASSFGAGDPNEQFF	TGTGCCAGCAGTTTCGGGGCGGGAGATCCCAATGAGCAGTTCTTC
TRBV12-3/TRBV12-4	.	few	TRBJ2-4	CASTLQGGGNIQYF	TGTGCCAGCACCCTGCAGGGGGGAGGAAACATTCAGTACTTC
TRBV12-3/TRBV12-4	TRBD1	.	TRBJ2-2	CASSMTGYGGELFF	TGTGCCAGCAGCATGACAGGGTACGGCGGGGAGCTGTTTTTT
TRBV4-2	.	few	TRBJ1-1	CASSQDRGGLGEAFF	TGTGCCAGCAGCCAAGATCGGGGAGGGTTAGGTGAAGCTTTCTTT
TRBV7-3	.	few	TRBJ2-3	CASSAGGRATQYF	TGTGCCAGCAGCGCCGGGGGACGGGCTACGCAGTATTTT
TRBV18	TRBD2	few	TRBJ2-3	CASSRALAGGLTDTQYF	TGTGCCAGCTCACGAGCCCTAGCGGGAGGGCTCACAGATACGCAGTATTTT
TRBV5-1	TRBD2	few	TRBJ2-1	CASSYPSGTFNEQFF	TGCGCCAGCAGCTATCCTAGCGGGACCTTCAATGAGCAGTTCTTC
TRBV20-1	TRBD2	.	TRBJ2-7	CSAGSEGRAYEQYF	TGCAGTGCTGGTAGCGAGGGGAGGGCCTACGAGCAGTACTTC
TRBV29-1	.	few	TRBJ2-5	CSGIRDLRGETQYF	TGCAGCGGGATCCGGGACCTCCGGGGAGAGACCCAGTACTTC
TRBV3-1	TRBD2	.	TRBJ2-3	CASSKASGSGYTQYF	TGTGCCAGCAGCAAAGCTAGCGGGAGTGGGTATACGCAGTATTTT
TRBV5-1	.	few	TRBJ2-7	CASSLRAGREQYF	TGCGCCAGCAGCTTGAGGGCAGGGAGAGAGCAGTACTTC